This T cell receptor (beta chain) was captured in a study of breast tumors, draining lymph nodes, adjacent tissues. TCRdb recomputed calls from the multiplex PCR reads with MiXCR, one row per CDR3 protein. In the table there are some 170,000 distinct CDR3 sequences, 30% to 40% of which are singletons. Broader study findings: Tumor TCR diversity was below lymph nodes but above nontumor tissue. Tumor T cell lymph node origin was a supported hypothesis, not proven.

Breast cancer patients provided tissue from their axillary draining lymph nodes. There are 14 residues in the CDR3. Germline lookup yields CDR1 SGDLS and CDR2 YYNGEE. Only a few counts were recorded for this clonotype. Its specificity is not known. An end of the junction differs from the germline gene, which may be a read error. The rearrangement links TRBV9 to TRBJ2-3; D may be TRBD1 (5 bases). The sample comprised axillary lymph node tissue. The receptor comes from a female donor with breast cancer. Some clones in this sample may be carry-over from other donors' samples. The CDR3 DNA sequence: TGTGCCAGCTCAAGCGATAGGGGCACAGATACGCAGTATTTC. Its translation: CASSSDRGTDTQYF. The variable domain in full, with the rest retrieved from reference TRBV9 and TRBJ2-3, is DSGVTQTPKHLITATGQRVTLRCSPRSGDLSVYWYQQSLDQGLQFLIQYYNGEERAKGNILERFSAQQFPDLHSELNLSSLELGDSALYFCASSSDRGTDTQYFGPGTRLTVL.